This TCR beta chain stems from a study of blood T cell repertoires in COVID-19. V was pared by 4 bases and J by 0 bases, with 15 bases between. CDR1 and CDR2 from the germline V gene are MNHEY and SVGAGI. The CDR3 is made up of 16 amino acids. Per the authors' pipeline: Reference gene primer amplification yielded estimated nucleated cell counts. Measured with immunoSEQ multiplex PCR; TCRdb has only the in-frame clones, and not every one. The DNA was the basis for D and trimming; V, J and clone size are from that table. The sample carries some 300,000 clones, roughly 86% recorded once. The source material was PBMCs or T cells enriched from blood (not recorded which). The chain has TRBV6-5 and TRBJ1-2; tentative D call: TRBD1 (6 bases). This TCR derives from a woman under 40 who had recovered from COVID-19. The CDR3 here is CASSFSRRTANYGYTF. CDR3 in DNA: TGTGCCAGCAGTTTTAGCCGACGGACAGCTAACTATGGCTACACCTTC.